The 25 T cell receptor beta chains presented below share a single source sample, sequenced in a study of shared clonotypes between healthy human individuals. The naive CD8 fraction comprised CD45RO-negative cells positively selected for CCR7 and excluded terminally differentiated effector memory CD45RA+ cells. Clones were read by immunoSEQ multiplex PCR, and TCRdb kept only the in-frame ones, dropping some. The sample yields more than 2 million clones, less than 95% seen once. Source material: naive CD8+ T cells sorted from blood. The receptors derive from a man aged 18 to 30 in good health.

The chain has TRBV7-9 and TRBJ1-3; a weak D match, TRBD1 (6 bases). Trimming removed 5 bases at V and 4 bases at J, with 18 bases between. Per the germline V gene, CDR1 is SEHNR and CDR2 is FQNEAQ (reference sequence). The CDR3 has 16 residues. The CDR3 nucleotides are TGTGCCAGCAGCGAGGCACCGGGACAACTAGGAAACACCATATATTTT. It specifies CASSEAPGQLGNTIYF.

J is TRBJ1-2 and V is TRBV27, with D possibly matching TRBD1 (6 bases). Germline lookup yields CDR1 MNHEY and CDR2 SMNVEV (reference sequence). The CDR3 covers 14 residues. V lost 5 bases, J lost 6 bases, and 16 bases lay in between. The CDR3 DNA reads as TGTGCCAGCAGTCCCCCTAACGGGGGCGATGGCTACACCTTC. Translated, it gives CASSPPNGGDGYTF.

This clone appeared a few times. This chain connects TRBV19 to TRBJ2-7; D gene ambiguous. The V end was cut by 6 bases, the J end by 0 bases, with 12 bases between. Germline V CDR1 and CDR2: LNHDA, SQIVND (reference sequence). The CDR3 consists of 14 residues. CDR3 coding DNA: TGTGCCAGTAGCCCCGGAGATAGCTCCTACGAGCAGTACTTC. Amino acid sequence: CASSPGDSSYEQYF.

The V and J genes are TRBV7-9 and TRBJ2-7; 11 bases fit TRBD2. Germline V gives CDR1 SEHNR, CDR2 FQNEAQ (reference sequence). Trimming at V came to 5 bases and at J to 3 bases, leaving 12 bases not matched to a gene. The CDR3 length is 17 residues. The CDR3 protein is CASSVSFGTSGSYEQYF. CDR3 coding DNA: TGTGCCAGCAGCGTCAGTTTCGGGACTAGCGGAAGCTACGAGCAGTACTTC.

The chain carries TRBV2 and TRBJ2-7, with D possibly being TRBD1 or TRBD2 (5 bases each). V was shortened by 1 base and J by 4 bases, with 14 bases between the two germline ends. The CDR3 runs 15 residues. Germline V gene sequence: CDR1 SNHLY, CDR2 FYNNEI. The CDR3 is CASSEGGSDAYEQYF. The CDR3 DNA sequence: TGTGCCAGCAGTGAAGGGGGGTCAGACGCTTACGAGCAGTACTTC.

The chain carries TRBV4-1 and TRBJ2-7, with D uncertain. Trimming removed 2 bases at V and 5 bases at J, with 13 bases between. The CDR3 contains 14 residues. Germline lookup yields CDR1 MGHRA and CDR2 YSYEKL. The chain's CDR3 is CASSQLRPKDEQYF. The DNA for the CDR3 is TGCGCCAGCAGCCAATTACGACCTAAGGACGAGCAGTACTTC.

This chain joins TRBV5-1 and TRBJ1-1; 8 bases match TRBD1. Germline V gene data show CDR1 as SGHRS and CDR2 as YFSETQ. The CDR3 length is 16 residues. Trimming cost V 1 base and J 4 bases; bases outside gene matches: 9. CDR3 nucleotide sequence: TGCGCCAGCAGCTTGTTTGCAGGGGGCAGGGTCACTGAAGCTTTCTTT. Translation gives CASSLFAGGRVTEAFF. Complete variable domain (other parts from reference TRBV5-1 and TRBJ1-1): KAGVTQTPRYLIKTRGQQVTLSCSPISGHRSVSWYQQTPGQGLQFLFEYFSETQRNKGNFPGRFSGRQFSNSRSEMNVSTLELGDSALYLCASSLFAGGRVTEAFFGQGTRLTVV.

The chain links TRBV7-9 to TRBJ2-1; D is perhaps TRBD2 (6 bases). V was trimmed by 3 bases and J by 2 bases, leaving 14 bases between them. The CDR3 consists of 16 residues. Per germline, CDR1 SEHNR and CDR2 FQNEAQ (reference sequence). The CDR3 bases are TGTGCCAGCAGCTTGGGGACTGGCGGGACCTACAATGAGCAGTTCTTC. It encodes CASSLGTGGTYNEQFF.

The chain carries TRBV9 and TRBJ2-3, with 9 bases matching TRBD1. The germline V gene encodes CDR1 SGDLS and CDR2 YYNGEE. CDR3 length equals 16 residues. With 3 bases clipped from V and 5 bases from J, the junction kept 10 bases outside the gene matches. CDR3 sequence (DNA): TGTGCCAGCAGCGCACGGACAGGGGACTTGCAAGATACGCAGTATTTT. Translation gives CASSARTGDLQDTQYF.

This chain joins TRBV10-3 and TRBJ2-5, with D perhaps matching TRBD2 (6 bases). The CDR3 is made up of 15 amino acids. Per the germline V gene, CDR1 is ENHRY and CDR2 is SYGVKD. V lost 3 bases, J lost 0 bases, and 11 bases lay in between. CDR3 loop: CAISDISSDQETQYF. The CDR3 DNA reads as TGTGCCATCAGTGACATTTCTAGCGACCAAGAGACCCAGTACTTC.

This chain uses TRBV4-3 with TRBJ2-1; TRBD2 agrees at 8 bases. The CDR3 consists of 16 residues. V lost 0 bases to trimming and J lost 6 bases; unmatched junction nucleotides: 7. In germline, CDR1 is LGHNA, CDR2 YSLEER. The CDR3 region is CASSQDPWAGGNEQFF. CDR3 coding DNA: TGCGCCAGCAGCCAAGACCCTTGGGCGGGGGGCAATGAGCAGTTCTTC.

The rearrangement links TRBV7-9 to TRBJ2-2; 7 bases fit TRBD2. This CDR3 contains 13 residues. Per the germline V gene, CDR1 is SEHNR and CDR2 is FQNEAQ (reference sequence). The V and J ends lost 4 bases and 6 bases, in that order; junction bases with no gene match: 2. The CDR3 coding sequence is TGTGCCAGCAGCTGGCTAGCGGCCGGGGAGCTGTTTTTT. Translation gives CASSWLAAGELFF.

V usage is TRBV7-8 and J usage is TRBJ1-1; maybe TRBD1 (6 bases). Germline V gene data show CDR1 as SGHVS and CDR2 as FQNEAQ. CDR3 length: 18 residues. V gave up 1 base and J gave up 3 bases, with 21 bases separating them. CDR3 protein: CASSLGGSSGASDTEAFF. The CDR3, as DNA: TGTGCCAGCAGCTTAGGGGGAAGTTCAGGGGCATCGGACACTGAAGCTTTCTTT.

The V call is TRBV7-9, the J call TRBJ1-1, with TRBD1 as a possible D gene (5 bases). Trimming stripped 4 bases from V and 0 bases from J, with 12 bases between. The CDR3 loop spans 15 amino acids. CDR1 is SEHNR and CDR2 is FQNEAQ in the germline V gene (reference sequence). The CDR3 region has the DNA TGTGCCAGCAGCTCGGCTCAGGGCATGAACACTGAAGCTTTCTTT. Its protein is CASSSAQGMNTEAFF.

This chain connects TRBV6-1 to TRBJ2-7, with 7 bases that match TRBD1. The CDR3 covers 14 residues. The germline V gene encodes CDR1 MNHNS and CDR2 SASEGT. V shed 5 bases, J shed 3 bases, and the junction held 7 bases outside the gene matches. CDR3 bases: TGTGCCAGCAGTCTAAGACAGGGATACTACGAGCAGTACTTC. Translated, it gives CASSLRQGYYEQYF.

J is TRBJ2-2 and V is TRBV19, with D unclear. Trimming took off 2 bases at V and 5 bases at J, with 12 bases between the two ends. This CDR3 has 15 residues. CDR1 LNHDA and CDR2 SQIVND come from the germline V gene (reference sequence). The CDR3 is CASSILAGTTGELFF. CDR3 coding DNA: TGTGCCAGTAGTATATTGGCAGGTACTACCGGGGAGCTGTTTTTT. Combining the CDR3 with reference TRBV19 and TRBJ2-2 gives the whole variable domain DGGITQSPKYLFRKEGQNVTLSCEQNLNHDAMYWYRQDPGQGLRLIYYSQIVNDFQKGDIAEGYSVSREKKESFPLTVTSAQKNPTAFYLCASSILAGTTGELFFGEGSRLTVL.

Of note for this clone: Other DNA sequences in this sample translate to the same CDR3. The genes are TRBV25-1 and TRBJ2-7, with D unclear. Germline CDR1 and CDR2: MGHDK and SYGVNS. V was cut by 4 bases and J by 3 bases, with 7 bases left in between. This CDR3 is 12 amino acids long. The CDR3 nucleotides read TGTGCCAGCAGTGGTTCATTCTACGAGCAGTACTTC. This codes for CASSGSFYEQYF.

V is TRBV7-9 and J is TRBJ2-5; D may be TRBD2 (5 bases). V was shortened by 7 bases and J by 6 bases, with 15 bases between the two germline ends. CDR3 length equals 13 residues. Germline V gives CDR1 SEHNR, CDR2 FQNEAQ (reference sequence). The CDR3 reads CASTNDGIQTQYF. The CDR3 DNA follows: TGTGCCAGCACTAACGACGGGATTCAGACCCAGTACTTC.

The chain joins TRBV7-9 to TRBJ2-7; D uncertain. CDR3 length: 12 residues. Trimming stripped 5 bases from V and 2 bases from J, with 7 bases between. Germline-derived CDR1 and CDR2 are SEHNR and FQNEAQ (reference sequence). CDR3 loop: CASSTDAYEQYF. The CDR3 bases are TGTGCCAGCAGCACGGACGCCTACGAGCAGTACTTC. Based on the CDR3 plus reference TRBV7-9 and TRBJ2-7, the full variable domain is DTGVSQNPRHKITKRGQNVTFRCDPISEHNRLYWYRQTLGQGPEFLTYFQNEAQLEKSRLLSDRFSAERPKGSFSTLEIQRTEQGDSAMYLCASSTDAYEQYFGPGTRLTVT.

About this clone itself: The same CDR3 can be traced to other DNA sequences in this sample. V gene TRBV7-9 combines with J gene TRBJ2-7, with a possible D match to TRBD2 (6 bases). This CDR3 has 14 residues. Germline V gives CDR1 SEHNR, CDR2 FQNEAQ (reference sequence). Trimming left V 3 bases short and J 3 bases short, with 12 bases between. CDR3 nucleotides: TGTGCCAGCAGCTTGGGGGGTTCGGACTACGAGCAGTACTTC. This sequence encodes CASSLGGSDYEQYF.

This chain joins TRBV15 and TRBJ2-7; D call uncertain. Germline-derived CDR1 and CDR2 are LNHNV and YYDKDF (reference sequence). V lost 5 bases and J lost 3, with 14 bases in between. This CDR3 has 14 residues. Here the CDR3 reads CATSPATGDYEQYF. CDR3 sequence (DNA): TGTGCCACCAGCCCAGCGACTGGGGACTACGAGCAGTACTTC.

CDR3 nucleotide sequence: TGCGCCAGCAGCCAAGAAGGACTAGCGCCATCCTACGAGCAGTACTTC. This encodes CASSQEGLAPSYEQYF. This chain uses TRBV4-3 with TRBJ2-7; TRBD2 agrees at 9 bases. The CDR3 spans 16 residues. V lost 0 bases and J lost 1; bases outside the gene matches: 4. Germline values: CDR1 LGHNA, CDR2 YSLEER.

In this sample, this clone turned up a few times. The genes are TRBV5-1 and TRBJ2-2; 8 nucleotides match TRBD1. CDR1 and CDR2 (germline): SGHRS, YFSETQ. V was pared by 4 bases and J by 5 bases, with 10 bases of the junction left unmatched. The CDR3 loop spans 16 amino acids. The CDR3 nucleotides read TGCGCCAGCAGCCGGAGGACAGGGAGAGAGACCGGGGAGCTGTTTTTT. Residues: CASSRRTGRETGELFF.

The genes are TRBV11-2 and TRBJ2-1; 8 positions agree with TRBD2. The V segment lost 3 bases and the J segment 6 bases; nucleotides outside the gene matches: 1. The CDR3 runs to 13 residues. In germline, CDR1 is SGHAT, CDR2 FQNNGV. The CDR3 DNA is TGTGCCAGCAGCTTCGGGGGGGTCAATGAGCAGTTCTTC. Protein: CASSFGGVNEQFF.

The chain recombines TRBV9 with TRBJ2-7; D possibly corresponds to TRBD1 (5 bases). The germline CDR1 and CDR2 sequences are SGDLS and YYNGEE. V lost 1 base to trimming and J lost 0 bases, with 11 bases between them. The length of the CDR3 is 15 residues. The DNA for the CDR3 is TGTGCCAGCAGCGTAACTCCGGACAACTCCTACGAGCAGTACTTC. It is translated as CASSVTPDNSYEQYF.